A selection of T cell receptor beta chains follows, all from one sample in a study of blood T cell repertoires in COVID-19. Using immunoSEQ multiplex PCR, the repertoire was profiled, and TCRdb retains in-frame clones only, with some absent. Of around 300,000 clones in the sample, less than 90% were seen once. The specimen was peripheral blood. All receptors derive from a woman in her 70s with COVID-19, enrolled during active disease. Each CDR3 is given with its conserved first and last residue. Fields, in order: V gene, D gene, J gene, clone size, CDR3 protein, CDR3 DNA. D genes are given only for firm matches. Size values are once, few and many counts, or a class for expanded clones, and some rows have none.

TRBV29-1	NA	TRBJ1-1	NA	CSVLGGAEAFF	TGCAGCGTCTTAGGGGGGGCTGAAGCTTTCTTT
TRBV5-4	TRBD2	TRBJ2-1	NA	CASSWPGTSGNNEQFF	TGTGCCAGCAGCTGGCCCGGGACTAGCGGGAACAATGAGCAGTTCTTC
TRBV7-2	NA	TRBJ1-1	NA	CASSLDQGRNTEAFF	TGTGCCAGCAGCTTAGATCAGGGCAGGAACACTGAAGCTTTCTTT
TRBV29-1	TRBD1	TRBJ2-3	NA	CSGKFTGGTDTQYF	TGCAGCGGGAAGTTTACAGGGGGCACAGATACGCAGTATTTT
TRBV7-3	NA	TRBJ2-5	NA	CASSPDGGWETQYF	TGTGCCAGCAGCCCCGATGGAGGCTGGGAGACCCAGTACTTC
TRBV9	TRBD1	TRBJ1-2	NA	CASSVGQGTYGYTF	TGTGCCAGCAGCGTGGGACAGGGGACCTATGGCTACACCTTC
TRBV7-9	NA	TRBJ1-1	few	CASSHTRTAEAFF	TGTGCCAGCAGCCATACCCGGACAGCTGAAGCTTTCTTT
TRBV12-5	NA	TRBJ2-2	once	CASGLVTGMAGELFF	TGTGCTAGTGGTTTGGTCACAGGGATGGCCGGGGAGCTGTTTTTT
TRBV28	NA	TRBJ2-2	NA	CASSSSGSGELFF	TGTGCCAGCAGTTCCTCAGGGTCCGGGGAGCTGTTTTTT
TRBV18	TRBD1	TRBJ1-1	NA	CASSPWTGNTEAFF	TGTGCCAGCTCACCTTGGACAGGGAACACTGAAGCTTTCTTT
TRBV24-1	NA	TRBJ2-2	NA	CATSDFSRNLGELFF	TGTGCCACCAGTGATTTTTCGAGAAACCTCGGGGAGCTGTTTTTT
TRBV5-6	TRBD1	TRBJ2-5	NA	CASSSGQVQETQYF	TGTGCCAGCAGCTCCGGACAGGTCCAAGAGACCCAGTACTTC
TRBV7-2	TRBD1	TRBJ2-3	few	CASSGWTGWTDTQYF	TGTGCCAGCAGCGGTTGGACAGGGTGGACAGATACGCAGTATTTT
TRBV18	NA	TRBJ2-7	NA	CASSPIRDSSYEQYF	TGTGCCAGCTCCCCAATCCGGGATAGTTCCTACGAGCAGTACTTC
TRBV28	NA	TRBJ1-1	once	CATKTGGNTEAFF	TGTGCCACTAAGACCGGAGGTAACACTGAAGCTTTCTTT
TRBV6-1	TRBD1	TRBJ1-2	once	CASSDISQGEGYTF	TGTGCCAGCAGTGACATAAGCCAGGGGGAAGGCTACACCTTC
TRBV3-1/TRBV3-2	NA	TRBJ1-3	NA	CASENRGTGNTIYF	TGTGCCAGCGAGAATAGGGGTACAGGAAACACCATATATTTT
TRBV15	TRBD2	TRBJ2-7	NA	CATTALAGGAYEQYF	TGTGCCACCACTGCACTAGCGGGGGGAGCCTACGAGCAGTACTTC
TRBV18	TRBD1	TRBJ2-2	NA	CASSLFGQGATGELFF	TGTGCCAGCTCCCTCTTTGGACAGGGGGCAACCGGGGAGCTGTTTTTT
TRBV4-1	TRBD2	TRBJ2-5	NA	CASSRSGGSFQETQYF	TGCGCCAGCAGCCGTAGCGGGGGGAGTTTCCAAGAGACCCAGTACTTC
TRBV10-2	NA	TRBJ2-2	NA	CASVRGTGELFF	TGCGCCAGCGTTAGGGGCACCGGGGAGCTGTTTTTT
TRBV12-3/TRBV12-4	NA	TRBJ1-1	NA	CASRFAWSTEAFF	TGTGCCAGCAGGTTTGCTTGGAGCACTGAAGCTTTCTTT
TRBV5-4	NA	TRBJ2-7	NA	CASSHQGSTYEQYF	TGTGCCAGCAGCCATCAGGGGAGCACCTACGAGCAGTACTTC
TRBV10-3	TRBD1	TRBJ2-7	NA	CAISPRILSGQSSYEQYF	TGTGCCATCAGTCCTCGGATACTTTCGGGACAGTCTTCCTACGAGCAGTACTTC
TRBV5-1	NA	TRBJ2-3	NA	CASSRTGTSTDTQYF	TGCGCCAGCAGTCGGACTGGCACTAGCACAGATACGCAGTATTTT
TRBV30	TRBD1	TRBJ1-5	NA	CAWGPGQGHQPQHF	TGTGCCTGGGGCCCGGGACAGGGCCATCAGCCCCAGCATTTT
TRBV30	NA	TRBJ1-3	NA	CAQVDRHSGNTIYF	TGTGCCCAGGTTGACAGACACTCTGGAAACACCATATATTTT
TRBV9	TRBD1	TRBJ1-4	NA	CASSAGQGATGKLFF	TGTGCCAGCAGCGCGGGACAGGGGGCAACGGGAAAACTGTTTTTT
TRBV2	NA	TRBJ2-1	NA	CASFGGDYNEQFF	TGTGCCAGCTTTGGGGGCGACTACAATGAGCAGTTCTTC
TRBV18	NA	TRBJ1-2	NA	CASSPPGIRDYGYTF	TGTGCCAGCTCACCACCGGGAATCAGGGACTATGGCTACACCTTC
TRBV19	TRBD1	TRBJ1-5	NA	CASSETGRRSGNQPQHF	TGTGCCAGTAGCGAGACAGGGCGACGCTCTGGCAATCAGCCCCAGCATTTT
TRBV7-9	TRBD1	TRBJ1-4	once	CASSHRDRDLEKLFF	TGTGCCAGCAGCCACCGGGACAGGGATTTGGAAAAACTGTTTTTT
TRBV6-2/TRBV6-3	NA	TRBJ1-5	NA	CASSYLVSSAPMVSNQPQHF	TGTGCCAGCAGTTACTTGGTATCCAGTGCCCCGATGGTTAGCAATCAGCCCCAGCATTTT
TRBV19	TRBD1	TRBJ1-2	once	CASSSPGTASAGYTF	TGTGCCAGTAGTTCGCCTGGGACAGCATCTGCTGGCTACACCTTC
TRBV27	TRBD1	TRBJ1-2	many	CASSLRQGGFGYTF	TGTGCCAGCAGTTTACGACAGGGCGGTTTTGGCTACACCTTC
TRBV5-1	TRBD1	TRBJ2-5	few	CASSPVQGAEETQYF	TGCGCCAGCAGCCCGGTGCAGGGGGCTGAGGAGACCCAGTACTTC
TRBV11-2	TRBD1	TRBJ1-2	NA	CASSFDRGELNYGYTF	TGTGCCAGCAGCTTTGACAGGGGCGAACTTAACTATGGCTACACCTTC